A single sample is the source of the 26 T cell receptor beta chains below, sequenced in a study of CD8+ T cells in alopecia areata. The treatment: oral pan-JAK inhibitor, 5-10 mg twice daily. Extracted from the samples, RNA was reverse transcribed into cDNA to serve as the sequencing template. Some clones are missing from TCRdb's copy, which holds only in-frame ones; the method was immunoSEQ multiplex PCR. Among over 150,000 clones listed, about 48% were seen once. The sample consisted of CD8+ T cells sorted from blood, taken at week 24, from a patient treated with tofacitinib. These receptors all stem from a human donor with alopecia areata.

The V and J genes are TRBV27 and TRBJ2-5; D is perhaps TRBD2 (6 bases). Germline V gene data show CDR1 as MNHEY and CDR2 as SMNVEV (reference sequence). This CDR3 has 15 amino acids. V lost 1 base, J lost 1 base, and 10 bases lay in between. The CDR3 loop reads CASSLYATSQETQYF. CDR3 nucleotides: TGTGCCAGCAGTTTATACGCGACTAGCCAAGAGACCCAGTACTTC.

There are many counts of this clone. CDR3 region: CASSLTGGPGDTQYF. For the CDR3, the DNA is TGTGCCAGCAGCTTAACCGGGGGGCCGGGAGATACGCAGTATTTT. This chain connects TRBV7-3 to TRBJ2-3, with a possible D match to TRBD2 (7 bases). In germline, CDR1 is SGHTA, CDR2 FQGTGA. CDR3 length: 15 residues. The V and J ends lost 0 bases and 5 bases respectively, with 12 bases between them.

The CDR3 region is CSAQIGPVDTEAFF. Written as DNA, the CDR3 is TGCAGCGCCCAAATCGGGCCAGTTGACACTGAAGCTTTCTTT. The rearrangement joins TRBV29-1 to TRBJ1-1; no firm D call. The CDR3 loop spans 14 amino acids. The V gene's germline CDR1 is SQVTM and CDR2 ANQGSEA. The V and J ends lost 7 bases and 3 bases respectively, with 18 bases between them.

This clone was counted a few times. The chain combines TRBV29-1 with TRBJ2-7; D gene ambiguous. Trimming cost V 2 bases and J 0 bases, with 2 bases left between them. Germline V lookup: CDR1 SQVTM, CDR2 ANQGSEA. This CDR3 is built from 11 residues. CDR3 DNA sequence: TGCAGCGTTGAAACCTCCTACGAGCAGTACTTC. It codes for CSVETSYEQYF.

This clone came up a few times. CDR3 amino acids: CASSLGTGQETQYF. The CDR3 coding sequence is TGTGCCAGCAGCCTAGGGACAGGTCAAGAGACCCAGTACTTC. V gene TRBV7-8 combines with J gene TRBJ2-5, with 8 bases aligning to TRBD1. Looked up from germline, CDR1 is SGHVS and CDR2 is FQNEAQ. V shed 5 bases and J 2 bases; nucleotides not matched to a gene: 4. The CDR3 spans 14 residues.

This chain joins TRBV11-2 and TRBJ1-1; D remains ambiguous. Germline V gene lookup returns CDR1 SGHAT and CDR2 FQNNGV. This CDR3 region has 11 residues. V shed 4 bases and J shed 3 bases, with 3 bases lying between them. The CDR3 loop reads CASSSHTEAFF. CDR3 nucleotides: TGTGCCAGCAGCTCCCACACTGAAGCTTTCTTT.

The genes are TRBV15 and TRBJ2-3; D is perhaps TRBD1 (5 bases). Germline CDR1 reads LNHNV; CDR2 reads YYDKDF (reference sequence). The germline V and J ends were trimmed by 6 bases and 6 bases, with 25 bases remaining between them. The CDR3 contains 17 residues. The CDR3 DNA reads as TGTGCCACCAGTAAGGGAAGGGGAACAATCCTTGCGGATACGCAGTATTTT. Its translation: CATSKGRGTILADTQYF. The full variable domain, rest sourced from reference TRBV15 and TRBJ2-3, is DAMVIQNPRYQVTQFGKPVTLSCSQTLNHNVMYWYQQKSSQAPKLLFHYYDKDFNNEADTPDNFQSRRPNTSFCFLDIRSPGLGDTAMYLCATSKGRGTILADTQYFGPGTRLTVL.

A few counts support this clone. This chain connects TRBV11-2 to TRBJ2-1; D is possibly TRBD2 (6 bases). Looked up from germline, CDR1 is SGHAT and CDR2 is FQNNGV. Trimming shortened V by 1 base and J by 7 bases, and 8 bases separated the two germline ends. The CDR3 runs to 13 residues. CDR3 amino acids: CASSLVGGNEQFF. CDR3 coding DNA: TGTGCCAGCAGCTTAGTGGGGGGTAATGAGCAGTTCTTC.

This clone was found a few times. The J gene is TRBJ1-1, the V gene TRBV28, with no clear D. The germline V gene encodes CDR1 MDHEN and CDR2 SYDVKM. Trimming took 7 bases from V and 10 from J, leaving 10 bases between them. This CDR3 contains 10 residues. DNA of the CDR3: TGTGCCAGCATGGCCGGCGGAGCTTTCTTT. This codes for CASMAGGAFF.

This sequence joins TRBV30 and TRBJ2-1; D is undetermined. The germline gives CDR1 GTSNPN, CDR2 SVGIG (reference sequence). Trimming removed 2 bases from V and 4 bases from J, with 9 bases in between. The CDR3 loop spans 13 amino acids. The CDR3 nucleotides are TGTGCCTGGAGTCGGTCCAATTACAATGAGCAGTTCTTC. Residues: CAWSRSNYNEQFF.

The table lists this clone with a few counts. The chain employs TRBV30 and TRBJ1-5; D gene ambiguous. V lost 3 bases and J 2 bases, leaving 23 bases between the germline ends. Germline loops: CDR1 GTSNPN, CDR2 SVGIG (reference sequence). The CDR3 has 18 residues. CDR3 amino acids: CAWSEKRTLHRGNQPQHF. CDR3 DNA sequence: TGTGCCTGGAGCGAAAAACGAACACTTCATAGGGGCAATCAGCCCCAGCATTTT.

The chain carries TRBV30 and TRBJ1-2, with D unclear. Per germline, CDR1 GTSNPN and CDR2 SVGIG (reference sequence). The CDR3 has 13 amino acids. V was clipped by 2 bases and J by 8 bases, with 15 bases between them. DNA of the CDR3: TGTGCCTGGAGTACCAACAAGGTTGGCGGCTACACCTTC. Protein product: CAWSTNKVGGYTF.

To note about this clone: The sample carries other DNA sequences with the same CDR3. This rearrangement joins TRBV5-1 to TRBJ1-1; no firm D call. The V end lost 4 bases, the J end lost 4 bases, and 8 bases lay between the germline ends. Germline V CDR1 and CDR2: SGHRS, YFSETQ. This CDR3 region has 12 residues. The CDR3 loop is CASSLGSTEAFF. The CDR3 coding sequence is TGCGCCAGCAGCCTCGGGAGCACTGAAGCTTTCTTT.

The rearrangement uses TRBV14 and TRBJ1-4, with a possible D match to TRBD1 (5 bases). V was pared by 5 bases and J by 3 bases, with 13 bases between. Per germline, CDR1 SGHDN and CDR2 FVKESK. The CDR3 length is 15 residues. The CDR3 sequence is CASSSRRGANEKLFF. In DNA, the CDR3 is TGTGCCAGCAGCTCCAGGAGGGGAGCTAATGAAAAACTGTTTTTT. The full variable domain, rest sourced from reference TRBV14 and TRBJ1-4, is EAGVTQFPSHSVIEKGQTVTLRCDPISGHDNLYWYRRVMGKEIKFLLHFVKESKQDESGMPNNRFLAERTGGTYSTLKVQPAELEDSGVYFCASSSRRGANEKLFFGSGTQLSVL.

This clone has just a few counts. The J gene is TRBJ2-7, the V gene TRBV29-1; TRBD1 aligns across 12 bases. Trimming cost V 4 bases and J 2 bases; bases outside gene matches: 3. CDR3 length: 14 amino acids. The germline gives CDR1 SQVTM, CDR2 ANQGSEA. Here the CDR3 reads CSVGGDRGPYEQYF. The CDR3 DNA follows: TGCAGCGTTGGTGGGGACAGGGGGCCCTACGAGCAGTACTTC.

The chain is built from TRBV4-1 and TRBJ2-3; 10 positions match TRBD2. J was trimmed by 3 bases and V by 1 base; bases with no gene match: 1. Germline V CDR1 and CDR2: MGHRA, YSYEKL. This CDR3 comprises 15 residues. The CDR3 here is CASSQGSGGTDTQYF. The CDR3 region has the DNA TGCGCCAGCAGCCAAGGTAGCGGGGGGACAGATACGCAGTATTTT.

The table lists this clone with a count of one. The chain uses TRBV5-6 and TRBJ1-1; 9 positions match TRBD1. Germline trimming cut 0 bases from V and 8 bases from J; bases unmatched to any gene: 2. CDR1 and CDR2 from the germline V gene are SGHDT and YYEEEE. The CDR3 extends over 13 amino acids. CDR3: CASSLGTGAEAFF. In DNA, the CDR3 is TGTGCCAGCAGCTTGGGGACAGGGGCCGAAGCTTTCTTT. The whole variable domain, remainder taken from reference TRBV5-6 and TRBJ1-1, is DAGVTQSPTHLIKTRGQQVTLRCSPKSGHDTVSWYQQALGQGPQFIFQYYEEEERQRGNFPDRFSGHQFPNYSSELNVNALLLGDSALYLCASSLGTGAEAFFGQGTRLTVV.

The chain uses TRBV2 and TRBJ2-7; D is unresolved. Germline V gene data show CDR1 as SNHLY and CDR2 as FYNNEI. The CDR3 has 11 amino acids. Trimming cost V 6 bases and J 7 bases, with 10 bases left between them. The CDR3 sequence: CASSPQREQYF. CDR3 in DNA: TGTGCCAGCAGCCCGCAGAGGGAGCAGTACTTC.

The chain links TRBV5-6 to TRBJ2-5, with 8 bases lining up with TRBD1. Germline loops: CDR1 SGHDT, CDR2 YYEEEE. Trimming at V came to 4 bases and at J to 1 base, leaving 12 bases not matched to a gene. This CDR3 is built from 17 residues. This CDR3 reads CASSTGQGASFQETQYF. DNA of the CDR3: TGTGCCAGCAGCACCGGACAGGGAGCGAGTTTCCAAGAGACCCAGTACTTC.

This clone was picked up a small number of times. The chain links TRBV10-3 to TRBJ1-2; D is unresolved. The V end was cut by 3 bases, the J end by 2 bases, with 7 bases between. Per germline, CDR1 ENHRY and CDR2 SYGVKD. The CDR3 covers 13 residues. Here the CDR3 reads CAISDGQNYGYTF. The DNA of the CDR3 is TGTGCCATCAGTGACGGGCAGAACTATGGCTACACCTTC.

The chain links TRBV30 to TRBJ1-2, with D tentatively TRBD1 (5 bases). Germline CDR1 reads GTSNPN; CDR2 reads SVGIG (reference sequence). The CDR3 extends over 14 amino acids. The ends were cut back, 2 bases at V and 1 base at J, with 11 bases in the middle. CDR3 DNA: TGTGCCTGGAGTCCGCGGGGGGATAACTATGGCTACACCTTC. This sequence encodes CAWSPRGDNYGYTF.

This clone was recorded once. This CDR3 is CASSLDRSPYGYTF. As DNA, the CDR3 is TGTGCCAGCAGCTTGGATCGATCTCCCTATGGCTACACCTTC. The rearrangement links TRBV5-6 to TRBJ1-2; D call uncertain. The CDR3 runs to 14 residues. In germline, CDR1 is SGHDT, CDR2 YYEEEE. V was clipped by 0 bases and J by 4 bases, with 10 bases between them. Supplemented by reference TRBV5-6 and TRBJ1-2, the full variable domain reads DAGVTQSPTHLIKTRGQQVTLRCSPKSGHDTVSWYQQALGQGPQFIFQYYEEEERQRGNFPDRFSGHQFPNYSSELNVNALLLGDSALYLCASSLDRSPYGYTFGSGTRLTVV.

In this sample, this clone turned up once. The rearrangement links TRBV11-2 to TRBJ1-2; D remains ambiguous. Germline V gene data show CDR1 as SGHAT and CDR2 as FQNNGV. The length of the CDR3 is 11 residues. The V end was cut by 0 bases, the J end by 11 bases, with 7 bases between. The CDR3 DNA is TGTGCCAGCAGCTTAGATCGGACTTACACCTTC. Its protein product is CASSLDRTYTF.

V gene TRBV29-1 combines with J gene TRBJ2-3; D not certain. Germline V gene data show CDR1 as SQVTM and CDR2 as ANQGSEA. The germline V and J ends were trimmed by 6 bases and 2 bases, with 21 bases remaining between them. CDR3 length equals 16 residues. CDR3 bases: TGCAGCGTCGTGGGGTTTCATGGTTATTCCACAGATACGCAGTATTTT. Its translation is CSVVGFHGYSTDTQYF.

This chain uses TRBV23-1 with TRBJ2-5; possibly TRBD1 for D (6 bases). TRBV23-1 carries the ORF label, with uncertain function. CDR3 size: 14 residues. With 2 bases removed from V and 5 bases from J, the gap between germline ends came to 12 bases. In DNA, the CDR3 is TGCGCCAGCAGTCAACCAACAGGGTACGAGACCCAGTACTTC. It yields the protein CASSQPTGYETQYF.

In DNA form, the CDR3 reads TGTGCCAGCAGCTTCTCCCTCTCCAGGGACCAAGAGACCCAGTACTTC. This encodes CASSFSLSRDQETQYF. The chain recombines TRBV7-6 with TRBJ2-5, with D possibly being TRBD1 (5 bases). The germline V and J ends were trimmed by 3 bases and 0 bases, with 14 bases remaining between them. Germline V gene data show CDR1 as SGHVS and CDR2 as FNYEAQ. This CDR3 spans 16 amino acids.